These T cell receptor beta chains were read from a single sample in a study of Graves' ophthalmopathy and Graves' hyperthyroidism. TCRdb analysed the multiplex PCR reads with MiXCR anew, one entry per CDR3 protein. The sample has 300,000 to 500,000 distinct CDR3 sequences, approximately 15% seen once. The specimen sequenced was peripheral blood. The receptors shown here come from a woman aged 18-29 years with stable Graves' hyperthyroidism. CDR3s include the opening cysteine and the closing phenylalanine or tryptophan. A D gene is named only where the DNA matches it firmly. Some rows mark clone size as missing; the rest say once, few, many or name a class of expanded clone.

TRBV5-1	TRBD2	TRBJ2-7	few	TGCGCCAGCAGACGGGGGGACTACGAGCAGTACTTC	CASRRGDYEQYF
TRBV9	.	TRBJ2-2	many	TGTGCCAGCAGCGTAGCTCCTACAGCGAGCACCGGGGAGCTGTTTTTT	CASSVAPTASTGELFF
TRBV19	.	TRBJ1-2	.	TGTGCCAGTAGTAAAGGGGCCAGGGAGGGATGGGGCTATGGCTACACCTTC	CASSKGAREGWGYGYTF
TRBV3-1	.	TRBJ1-5	many	TGTGCCAGCAGCCAAGACCAAGGGGGGAATCAGCCCCAGCATTTT	CASSQDQGGNQPQHF
TRBV18	.	TRBJ2-7	.	TGTGCCAGCTCACCCCTCGACCGGCCACGAGTCTCCTACGAGCAGTACTTC	CASSPLDRPRVSYEQYF
TRBV15	.	TRBJ1-5	many	TGTGCCACCAGCAGAGTCATGGGGGTGGGCCAGCCCCAGCATTTT	CATSRVMGVGQPQHF
TRBV6-5	TRBD1	TRBJ2-5	many	TGTGCCAGCGGGACAGGGGCCGGGGAGACCCAGTACTTC	CASGTGAGETQYF
TRBV11-2	.	TRBJ2-3	many	TGTGCCAGCAGACGCGGACTCGCAAGCACAGATACGCAGTATTTT	CASRRGLASTDTQYF
TRBV11-1	.	TRBJ1-1	few	TGTGCCAGCAGCTTAGGGGGGGGCCGGGAAATGAACACTGAAGCTTTCTTT	CASSLGGGREMNTEAFF
TRBV11-1	TRBD1	TRBJ1-1	many	TGTGCCAGCAGCTTAACCCCGACAGGGCTGGGCACTGAAGCTTTCTTT	CASSLTPTGLGTEAFF
TRBV12-3/TRBV12-4	TRBD2	TRBJ2-2	many	TGTGCCAGCAGGCCCTGGGAGGGAGACACCGGGGAGCTGTTTTTT	CASRPWEGDTGELFF
TRBV12-5	.	TRBJ1-5	many	TGTGCTAGTGGTTTGGTAGGCGGCAGGGGTAGCAATCAGCCCCAGCATTTT	CASGLVGGRGSNQPQHF
TRBV7-2	TRBD2	TRBJ2-7	.	TGTGCCAGCAGCTTAGCGGCGGGGGGGGACTACGAGCAGTACTTC	CASSLAAGGDYEQYF
TRBV6-2/TRBV6-3	.	TRBJ1-5	many	TGTGCCAGCAGTTACTCCCTGGCAGGGAGCAGCAATCAGCCCCAGCATTTT	CASSYSLAGSSNQPQHF
TRBV2	TRBD2	TRBJ2-3	few	TGTGCCAGCAACGGGGGAGGGCACCTCACAGATACGCAGTATTTT	CASNGGGHLTDTQYF
TRBV9	TRBD1	TRBJ1-1	.	TGTGCCAGCAGCCCCCAGGGACGGACAGGGGTGACTGAAGCTTTCTTT	CASSPQGRTGVTEAFF
TRBV6-1	.	TRBJ1-2	.	TGTGCCAGCAGTCTAGACATGATTTATGGCTACACCTTC	CASSLDMIYGYTF
TRBV12-3/TRBV12-4	TRBD2	TRBJ2-7	many	TGTGCCAGCAGTCTCCAGACTAGCCGGAGCGAGCAGTACTTC	CASSLQTSRSEQYF
TRBV12-5	.	TRBJ1-1	many	TGTGCTAGTGGTTTCGGGACGGCAAACACTGAAGCTTTCTTT	CASGFGTANTEAFF
TRBV6-1	.	TRBJ1-5	many	TGTGCCAGCAGTGAAGCAAGCGGGGAGGCTCAGCCCCAGCATTTT	CASSEASGEAQPQHF
TRBV12-3/TRBV12-4	.	TRBJ1-1	many	TGTGCCAGCAATTTAAGGGGGGAAGCTTTCTTT	CASNLRGEAFF
TRBV27	TRBD1	TRBJ1-2	many	TGTGCCAGCAGAGGGGGCGGGGCGAACCACCGTGGCTACACCTTC	CASRGGGANHRGYTF
TRBV15	.	TRBJ2-7	.	TGTGCCACCAGCAGAGATTTGGACGAGCAGTACTTC	CATSRDLDEQYF
TRBV6-1	.	TRBJ2-2	.	TGTGCCACACCTGATTGGAACACCGGGGAGCTGTTTTTT	CATPDWNTGELFF
TRBV30	.	TRBJ2-5	.	TGTGCCCGAAGGCGCTGGTACTTC	CARRRWYF
TRBV5-1	TRBD2	TRBJ2-7	.	TGCGCCAGCAGCCGAACCCCAGGACTAGCGGGGGAGTACGAGCAGTACTTC	CASSRTPGLAGEYEQYF
TRBV6-2/TRBV6-3	.	TRBJ1-5	many	TGTGCCAGCAACCTAATGGGGGGCGGAAAGCCCCAGCATTTT	CASNLMGGGKPQHF
TRBV5-1	TRBD2	TRBJ2-2	few	TGCGCCAGCAGCGGGACTAGCGGGGTCGGCACCGGGGAGCTGTTTTTT	CASSGTSGVGTGELFF
TRBV7-2	.	TRBJ2-5	many	TGTGCCAGCAGTTGGGACCAAGAGACCCAGTACTTC	CASSWDQETQYF
TRBV6-2/TRBV6-3	.	TRBJ1-5	.	TGTGCCAGCAGTTACTCCGATTGGGTGAGCAATCAGCCCCAGCATTTT	CASSYSDWVSNQPQHF
TRBV19	TRBD2	TRBJ2-7	many	TGTGCCAGTAGTATAACGGGGGGCTACGAGCAGTACTTC	CASSITGGYEQYF
TRBV6-5	.	TRBJ2-5	many	TGTGCCAGCAGTTACTCGACGGGCGGGGCGACCCAGTACTTC	CASSYSTGGATQYF
TRBV11-2	TRBD2	TRBJ2-2	.	TGTGCCAGCAGCGCCCGACTAGCGGAACCAACCGGGGAGCTGTTTTTT	CASSARLAEPTGELFF
TRBV29-1	TRBD1	TRBJ2-4	.	TGCAGCGCCCGCCCCGACAGGGTCCTGAACATTCAGTACTTC	CSARPDRVLNIQYF
TRBV10-3	TRBD1	TRBJ1-1	many	TGTGCCATCACTCCCGGACAGGGGGCGCGGACTGAAGCTTTCTTT	CAITPGQGARTEAFF
TRBV24-1	TRBD2	TRBJ2-5	many	TGTGCCACCAGTGGCGCTTCTAGCGGGGACAAAGAGACCCAGTACTTC	CATSGASSGDKETQYF
TRBV15	.	TRBJ2-5	many	TGTGCCACCAGCAGAGGCCCTGTACTAGCTGGAGAGACCCAGTACTTC	CATSRGPVLAGETQYF
TRBV19	TRBD1	TRBJ1-1	many	TGTGCCAGTAGTGGAGCCGGGACAGGGACATCTGAAGCTTTCTTT	CASSGAGTGTSEAFF
TRBV7-2	.	TRBJ2-7	many	TGTGCCAGCAGCTTAGGTGAGAGGATCACCTACGAGCAGTACTTC	CASSLGERITYEQYF
TRBV7-2	.	TRBJ1-6	many	TGTGCCAGCAGTCGACAGAGCTATAATTCACCCCTCCACTTT	CASSRQSYNSPLHF
TRBV19	.	TRBJ2-5	many	TGTGCCAGTAGTTCGCTCAGGGGTCGAGGGACCCAGTACTTC	CASSSLRGRGTQYF
TRBV27	TRBD1	TRBJ1-5	many	TGTGCCAGCAGTTTAAGGGGCGCCCAAAGGACAGGGAGCAATCAGCCCCAGCATTTT	CASSLRGAQRTGSNQPQHF
TRBV28	TRBD1	TRBJ2-7	many	TGTGCCACCCAACCCCCGGGACAGGGTCCCTACGAGCAGTACTTC	CATQPPGQGPYEQYF
TRBV4-2	.	TRBJ1-2	many	TGTGCCAGCAGCCAAGCCGGCGGGGCAGGATTCCCCTATGGCTACACCTTC	CASSQAGGAGFPYGYTF
TRBV7-6	.	TRBJ1-2	many	TGTGCCAGCAGCTTAGCTTACGGGGAGCATGATGGCTACACCTTC	CASSLAYGEHDGYTF
TRBV5-6	.	TRBJ2-2	many	TGTGCCAGCAGTCACCGGACAGCGTTTAACACCGGGGAGCTGTTTTTT	CASSHRTAFNTGELFF